This T cell receptor (beta chain) came from a study of identifying expanded T cells in peripheral blood. This clone was seen just once. The antigen is not known. Assay: immunoSEQ multiplex PCR; the TCRdb copy retains only in-frame clones and omits some. This table holds about 100,000 clones, approximately 89% found once. General observations from the study: Technical replicates showed 0.9 to 1.5 changed clones; two weeks approximately 15; four weeks 19.

Trimming pared 2 bases from V and 3 bases from J, leaving 10 bases between. The CDR3 runs 14 residues. Germline lookup yields CDR1 SGHTA and CDR2 FQGTGA. During the collection period, no donor immune events like infections were recorded. The material sequenced was blood. The genes are TRBV7-3 and TRBJ1-1; no clear D gene. This receptor was identified in a person between 18 and 75 years old in good health. The CDR3 sequence: CASSLRPADTEAFF. For the CDR3, the DNA is TGTGCCAGCAGCTTACGGCCGGCGGACACTGAAGCTTTCTTT.